The text below deals with one TCR beta chain. This clonotype was detected only once. Its antigen is unknown. It has no much larger one-base neighbor in the sample; base qualities were not kept. A single read offers scant evidence. Genomic DNA served as template for TCR beta VDJ combination and CDR3 sequence profiling. An Illumina HiSeq 2000 was the platform used for TCR repertoire sequencing. The authors' analysis ran thus. Repertoires were assessed using TRBV/TRBJ rearrangement plots, CDR3 size and DJ length profiles, and Simpson's diversity index. The immunodominant clone was defined as the most abundant DNA sequence in deep sequencing data. CDR3 amino acid sequences were screened for sharing across subjects and compared with published repertoires and the VDJdb database. The public reads were quality trimmed at Q25 with fastp and then assembled into clones with MiXCR by TCRdb, keeping productive beta chains. Records with the same CDR3 protein are collapsed into one entry carrying the most frequent genes and DNA. These V and J calls originate from TCRdb's pipeline instead of the authors' own analysis. This sample is represented by around 150,000 distinct CDR3 sequences; roughly 48% of them were singletons. Jointly, the top ten make up 0.85% to 1.3% of the sample.

The data were taken from a study of CD8+CD57+ T cells in acquired aplastic anemia (dated by TCRdb to the late 2010s). With respect to the entire study: DNA extracted from sorted CD4+ and CD8+ cells had a mean of roughly 3.4 ug, with a range of roughly 0.2 to 30 ug. An average of roughly 10 million reads for CD4+ cells and 11 million or so reads for CD8+ cells was obtained from healthy donor samples.

The CDR3 runs 14 residues from the cysteine to the phenylalanine. Only the CDR3 DNA is retained, 42 bases long and in frame from the first base. In the germline V gene, CDR1 corresponds to SGDLS and CDR2 to YYNGEE. V loses 0 bases at its end and J loses 6 bases; junction bases beyond the gene matches: 4. Summary of the overall study and its limitations: Between patients and healthy controls, no significant difference in CD8+ Simpson's diversity was found (P=0.060). Some 27 CD8+ CDR3 sequences were found in both patients and controls but appeared to be highly expressed in patients and within the immunodominant clones of the patients.

The study deep-sequenced TCR repertoires of sorted CD4+ and CD8+ blood T cells from severe aplastic anemia patients and healthy subjects. Ficoll-Paque density gradient centrifugation was used to isolate peripheral blood mononuclear cells. Before DNA was extracted, CD4+ and CD8+ T cells were sorted using either FACS or magnetic beads. Sample: sorted CD4+, CD8+, or CD8+CD57+ T cells (not recorded which) from PBMCs. The chain employs TRBV9 and TRBJ2-7; the central 9 bases match TRBD1. The clonotype originates from a human donor in good health. The DNA sequence reads TGTGCCAGCAGCGTAGCACAGGGGGCGGGCGAGCAGTACTTC. It translates to CASSVAQGAGEQYF.